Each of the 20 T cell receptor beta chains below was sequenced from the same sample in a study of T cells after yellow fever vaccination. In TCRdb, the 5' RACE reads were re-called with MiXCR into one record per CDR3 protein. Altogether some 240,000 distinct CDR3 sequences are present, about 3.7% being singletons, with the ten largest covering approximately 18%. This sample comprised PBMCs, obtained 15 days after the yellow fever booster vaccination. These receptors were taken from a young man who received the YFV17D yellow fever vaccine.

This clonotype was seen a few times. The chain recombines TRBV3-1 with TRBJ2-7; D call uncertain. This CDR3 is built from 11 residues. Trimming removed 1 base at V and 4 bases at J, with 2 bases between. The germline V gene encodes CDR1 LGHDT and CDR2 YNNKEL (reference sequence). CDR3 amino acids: CASSQGYEQYV. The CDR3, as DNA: TGTGCCAGCAGCCAAGGGTACGAGCAGTACGTC.

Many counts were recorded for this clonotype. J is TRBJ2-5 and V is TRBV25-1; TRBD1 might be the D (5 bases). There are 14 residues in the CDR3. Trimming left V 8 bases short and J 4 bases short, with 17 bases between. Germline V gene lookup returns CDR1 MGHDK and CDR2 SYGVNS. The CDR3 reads CASEINRPGETQYF. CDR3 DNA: TGTGCCAGCGAAATCAACAGGCCGGGAGAGACCCAGTACTTC.

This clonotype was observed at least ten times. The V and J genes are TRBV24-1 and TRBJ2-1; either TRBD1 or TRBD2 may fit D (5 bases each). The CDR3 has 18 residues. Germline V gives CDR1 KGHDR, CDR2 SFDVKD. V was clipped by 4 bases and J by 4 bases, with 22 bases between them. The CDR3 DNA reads TGTGCCACCAGTGACGCAGAAGACTTAGCTGGGGGTTACAATGAGCAGTTCTTC. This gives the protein CATSDAEDLAGGYNEQFF.

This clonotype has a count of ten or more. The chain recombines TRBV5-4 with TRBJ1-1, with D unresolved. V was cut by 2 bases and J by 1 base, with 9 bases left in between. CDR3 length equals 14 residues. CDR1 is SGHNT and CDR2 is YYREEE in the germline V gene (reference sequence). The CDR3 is CASSFRQENTEAFF. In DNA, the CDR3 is TGTGCCAGCAGCTTTAGGCAGGAGAACACTGAAGCTTTCTTT. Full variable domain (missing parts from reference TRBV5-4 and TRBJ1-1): ETGVTQSPTHLIKTRGQQVTLRCSSQSGHNTVSWYQQALGQGPQFIFQYYREEENGRGNFPPRFSGLQFPNYSSELNVNALELDDSALYLCASSFRQENTEAFFGQGTRLTVV.

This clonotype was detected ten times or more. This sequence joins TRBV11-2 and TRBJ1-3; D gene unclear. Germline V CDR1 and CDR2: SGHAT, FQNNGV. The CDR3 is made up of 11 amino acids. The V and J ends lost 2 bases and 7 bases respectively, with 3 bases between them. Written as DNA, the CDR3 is TGTGCCAGCAGCTTACAGAACACCATATATTTT. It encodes CASSLQNTIYF.

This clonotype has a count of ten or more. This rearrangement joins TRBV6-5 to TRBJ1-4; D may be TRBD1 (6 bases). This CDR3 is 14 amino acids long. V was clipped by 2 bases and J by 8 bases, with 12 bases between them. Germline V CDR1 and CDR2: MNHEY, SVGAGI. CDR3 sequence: CASSYTGPGEKLFF. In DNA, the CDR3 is TGTGCCAGCAGTTACACAGGGCCAGGGGAAAAACTGTTTTTT.

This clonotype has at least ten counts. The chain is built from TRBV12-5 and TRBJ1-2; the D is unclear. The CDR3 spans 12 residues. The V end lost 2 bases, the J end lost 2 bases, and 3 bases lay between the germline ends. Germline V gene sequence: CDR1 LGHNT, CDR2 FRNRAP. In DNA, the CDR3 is TGTGCTAGTGGTTTGTTGAACTATGGCTACACCTTC. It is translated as CASGLLNYGYTF.

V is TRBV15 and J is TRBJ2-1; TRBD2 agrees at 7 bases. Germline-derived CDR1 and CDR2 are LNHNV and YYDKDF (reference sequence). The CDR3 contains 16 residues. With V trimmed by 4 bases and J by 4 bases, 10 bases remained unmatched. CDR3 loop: CATSTWGEGGYNEQFF. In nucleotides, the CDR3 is TGTGCCACCAGCACCTGGGGGGAGGGAGGGTACAATGAGCAGTTCTTC.

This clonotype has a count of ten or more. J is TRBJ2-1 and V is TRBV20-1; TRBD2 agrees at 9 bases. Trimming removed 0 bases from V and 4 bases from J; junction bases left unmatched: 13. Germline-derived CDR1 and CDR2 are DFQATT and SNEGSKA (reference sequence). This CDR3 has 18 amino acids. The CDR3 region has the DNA TGCAGTGCTAGAGATATCTTCGGGGCTAGCGGGGCTTACAATGAGCAGTTCTTC. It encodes CSARDIFGASGAYNEQFF.

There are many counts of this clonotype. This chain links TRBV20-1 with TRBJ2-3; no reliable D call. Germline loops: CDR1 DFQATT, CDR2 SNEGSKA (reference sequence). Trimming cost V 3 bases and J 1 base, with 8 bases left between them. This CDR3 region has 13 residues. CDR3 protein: CSARWPRTDTQYF. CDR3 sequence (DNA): TGCAGTGCTAGGTGGCCCCGCACAGATACGCAGTATTTT.

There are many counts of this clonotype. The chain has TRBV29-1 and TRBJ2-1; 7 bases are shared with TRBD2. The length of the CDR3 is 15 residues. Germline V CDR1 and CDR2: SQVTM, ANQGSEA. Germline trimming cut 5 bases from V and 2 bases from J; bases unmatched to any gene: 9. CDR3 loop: CSVTGLDPPYNEQFF. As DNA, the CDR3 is TGCAGCGTTACCGGACTAGACCCCCCCTACAATGAGCAGTTCTTC.

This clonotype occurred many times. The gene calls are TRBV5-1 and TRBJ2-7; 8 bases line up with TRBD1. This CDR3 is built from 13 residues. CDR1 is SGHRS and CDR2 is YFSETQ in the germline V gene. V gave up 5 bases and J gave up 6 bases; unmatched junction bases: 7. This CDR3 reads CASSSDDRGEQYF. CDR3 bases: TGCGCCAGCAGTTCCGACGACAGGGGCGAGCAGTACTTC.

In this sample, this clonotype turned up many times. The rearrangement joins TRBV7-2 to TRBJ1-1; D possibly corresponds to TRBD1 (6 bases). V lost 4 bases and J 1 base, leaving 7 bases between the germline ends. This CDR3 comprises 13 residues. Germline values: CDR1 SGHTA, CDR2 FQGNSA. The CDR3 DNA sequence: TGTGCCAGCAGCTCGGGGGCGAACACTGAAGCTTTCTTT. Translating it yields CASSSGANTEAFF.

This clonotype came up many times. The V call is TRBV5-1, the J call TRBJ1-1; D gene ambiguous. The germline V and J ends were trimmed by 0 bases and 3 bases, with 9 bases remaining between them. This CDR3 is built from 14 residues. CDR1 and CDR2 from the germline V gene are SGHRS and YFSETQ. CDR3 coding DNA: TGCGCCAGCAGCTTGGAGTACTATTACACTGAAGCTTTCTTT. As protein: CASSLEYYYTEAFF.

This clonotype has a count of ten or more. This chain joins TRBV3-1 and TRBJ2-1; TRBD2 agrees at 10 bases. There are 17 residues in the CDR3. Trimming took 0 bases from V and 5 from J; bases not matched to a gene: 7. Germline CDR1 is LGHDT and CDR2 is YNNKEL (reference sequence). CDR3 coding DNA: TGTGCCAGCAGCCAAGAAGTCCCAGCGGGGGGGAACAATGAGCAGTTCTTC. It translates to CASSQEVPAGGNNEQFF.

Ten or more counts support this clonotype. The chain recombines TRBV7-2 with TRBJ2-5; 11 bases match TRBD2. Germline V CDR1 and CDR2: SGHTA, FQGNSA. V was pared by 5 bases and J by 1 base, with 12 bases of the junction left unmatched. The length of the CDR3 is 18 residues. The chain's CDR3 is CASSPMGISGGGQETQYF. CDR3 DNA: TGTGCCAGCAGCCCCATGGGGATTAGCGGGGGGGGCCAAGAGACCCAGTACTTC.

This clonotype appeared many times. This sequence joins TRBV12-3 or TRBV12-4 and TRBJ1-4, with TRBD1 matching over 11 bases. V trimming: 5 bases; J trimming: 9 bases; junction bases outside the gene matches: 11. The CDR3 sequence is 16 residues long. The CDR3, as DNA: TGTGCCAGCAGTCCCGAGGACAGGGGGCAAAGGAAAAAACTGTTTTTT. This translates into CASSPEDRGQRKKLFF.

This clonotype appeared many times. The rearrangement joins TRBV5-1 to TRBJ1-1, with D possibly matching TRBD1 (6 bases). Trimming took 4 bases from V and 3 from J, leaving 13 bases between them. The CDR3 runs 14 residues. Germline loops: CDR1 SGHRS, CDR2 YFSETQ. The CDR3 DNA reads TGCGCCAGCAGCCCCGGGGGGGCGGACACTGAAGCTTTCTTT. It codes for CASSPGGADTEAFF. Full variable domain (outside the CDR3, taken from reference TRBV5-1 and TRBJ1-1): KAGVTQTPRYLIKTRGQQVTLSCSPISGHRSVSWYQQTPGQGLQFLFEYFSETQRNKGNFPGRFSGRQFSNSRSEMNVSTLELGDSALYLCASSPGGADTEAFFGQGTRLTVV.

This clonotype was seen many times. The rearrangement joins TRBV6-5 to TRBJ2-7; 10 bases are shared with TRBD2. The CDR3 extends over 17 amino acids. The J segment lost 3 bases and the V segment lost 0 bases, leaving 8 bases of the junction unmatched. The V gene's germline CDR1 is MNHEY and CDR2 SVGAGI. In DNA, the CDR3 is TGTGCCAGCAGTTACTCGAATGGGGCTAGCGGGAGCTACGAGCAGTACTTC. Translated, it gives CASSYSNGASGSYEQYF.

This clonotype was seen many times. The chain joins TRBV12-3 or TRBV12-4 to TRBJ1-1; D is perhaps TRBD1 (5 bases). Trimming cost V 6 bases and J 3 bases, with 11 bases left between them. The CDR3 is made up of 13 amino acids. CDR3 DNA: TGTGCCAGCAGGCTAGACAGAGACACTGAAGCTTTCTTT. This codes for CASRLDRDTEAFF.